Below, 9 T cell receptor beta chains from the same sample are listed, as sequenced in a study of cytomegalovirus exposure and HLA in healthy donors listed by TCRdb under 2017. Library preparation used the immunoSEQ multiplex PCR assay. The multiplex PCR relied on a mix of 60 forward primers for TCR Vbeta segments and 13 reverse primers for TCR Jbeta segments. Drawn from immuneACCESS, this table holds only the in-frame rearrangements with V and J called that TCRdb kept. Clones are partly lost; checked studies trace under half to an unresolved V gene and leave the rest unexplained. For this sample there are around 140,000 clones; 80% appear just once. The ten biggest clones cover around 4.4% of the sample. Sequenced material: PBMCs. Receptors were obtained from a man between 40 and 49 years old in good health and CMV-seronegative.

CDR3 DNA sequence: TGTGCCAGCTCTCCGGACAGGGCGAACACCGGGGAGCTGTTTTTT. Protein product: CASSPDRANTGELFF. The chain is built from TRBV11-3 and TRBJ2-2, with 8 bases lining up with TRBD1. The germline V gene encodes CDR1 SGHNT and CDR2 YENEEA. The CDR3 spans 15 residues. The ends lost 8 bases at V and 0 bases at J; junction bases unmatched: 5.

The J gene is TRBJ2-7, the V gene TRBV5-1; 12 positions match TRBD2. With 0 bases clipped from V and 2 bases from J, the junction kept 0 bases outside the gene matches. Germline V lookup: CDR1 SGHRS, CDR2 YFSETQ. The CDR3 has 15 residues. The CDR3: CASSLASGGAYEQYF. CDR3 DNA: TGCGCCAGCAGCTTGGCTAGCGGGGGGGCCTACGAGCAGTACTTC.

The gene calls are TRBV5-4 and TRBJ2-5; 12 nucleotides align to TRBD2. Per the germline V gene, CDR1 is SGHNT and CDR2 is YYREEE (reference sequence). Unmatched junction bases numbered 6, after V lost 3 bases and J lost 3 bases. CDR3 length: 16 residues. CDR3 in amino acids: CASSSTSGGLKETQYF. In DNA form, the CDR3 reads TGTGCCAGCAGCTCGACTAGCGGGGGACTGAAAGAGACCCAGTACTTC.

This chain connects TRBV29-1 to TRBJ2-3; D perhaps matches TRBD1 (5 bases). The length of the CDR3 is 14 residues. The germline gives CDR1 SQVTM, CDR2 ANQGSEA. V lost 6 bases and J lost 4, with 17 bases in between. The CDR3 reads CSVPPSRAADTQYF. The CDR3 nucleotides read TGCAGCGTCCCCCCTTCCAGGGCCGCAGATACGCAGTATTTT.

The J gene is TRBJ2-7, the V gene TRBV5-6; 7 nucleotides align to TRBD1. Looked up from germline, CDR1 is SGHDT and CDR2 is YYEEEE. The CDR3 totals 14 residues. V was clipped by 1 base and J by 4 bases; unmatched bases: 5. In DNA, the CDR3 is TGTGCCAGCAGCTTGCCTCCAGGGGGTTACGAGCAGTACTTC. This gives the protein CASSLPPGGYEQYF.

CDR3 loop: CASSGDTGSGIDEQFF. The CDR3 DNA sequence: TGTGCCAGCAGCGGAGACACAGGGTCGGGAATCGATGAGCAGTTCTTC. The chain joins TRBV5-4 to TRBJ2-1, with D tentatively TRBD1 (6 bases). CDR3 size: 16 residues. V dropped 4 bases and J dropped 8 bases, with 22 bases sitting between them. From germline, CDR1 is SGHNT and CDR2 YYREEE (reference sequence).

This rearrangement joins TRBV5-1 to TRBJ2-7; 9 positions agree with TRBD1. Germline-derived CDR1 and CDR2 are SGHRS and YFSETQ. The CDR3 consists of 15 residues. With V trimmed by 3 bases and J by 4 bases, 8 bases remained unmatched. Here the CDR3 reads CASSSQTGGTYEQYF. In DNA, the CDR3 is TGCGCCAGCAGCTCCCAGACAGGGGGGACATACGAGCAGTACTTC.

The chain joins TRBV18 to TRBJ1-4; D ambiguous. The germline gives CDR1 KGHSH, CDR2 LQKENI. The CDR3 loop spans 16 amino acids. Trimming removed 3 bases from V and 0 bases from J, with 11 bases in between. This chain's CDR3 is CASSPLRRTTNEKLFF. In DNA, the CDR3 is TGTGCCAGCTCACCTTTGCGGCGTACAACTAATGAAAAACTGTTTTTT.

V and J are TRBV30 and TRBJ1-1; D is uncertain. Trimming cost V 5 bases and J 1 base, with 20 bases left between them. The CDR3 sequence is 16 residues long. CDR1 is GTSNPN, CDR2 SVGIG, per germline (reference sequence). The CDR3 region has the DNA TGTGCCTGGGGGAATAAGGGCGGGTTTCAGAACACTGAAGCTTTCTTT. It specifies CAWGNKGGFQNTEAFF.